One and the same sample provided the 23 T cell receptor beta chains below, sequenced in a study of T cell responses to AZD1222 COVID-19 vaccine. Measured with immunoSEQ multiplex PCR; TCRdb has only the in-frame clones, and not every one. The data hold some 120,000 clones, with roughly 87% observed a single time. The input for sequencing was peripheral blood, taken 28 days after the second AZD1222 dose. These receptors were taken from an adult who received the AZD1222 COVID-19 vaccine.

The rearrangement joins TRBV12-3 or TRBV12-4 to TRBJ2-7; the D is unclear. V was cut by 2 bases and J by 6 bases, with 11 bases left in between. The CDR3 consists of 13 residues. The CDR3 is CASSLRPTSEQYF. The CDR3 coding sequence is TGTGCCAGCAGTTTACGGCCCACGTCCGAGCAGTACTTC.

The rearrangement uses TRBV5-6 and TRBJ2-7, with 7 bases aligning to TRBD2. J was trimmed by 0 bases and V by 0 bases; bases with no gene match: 0. The CDR3 extends over 14 amino acids. Germline V gene data show CDR1 as SGHDT and CDR2 as YYEEEE. The CDR3 nucleotides are TGTGCCAGCAGCTTGGGCGGGAGCTCCTACGAGCAGTACTTC. Residues: CASSLGGSSYEQYF.

CDR3 bases: TGTGCCAGCAGTTCAAAACTATGGAACACCGGGGAGCTGTTTTTT. Its translation is CASSSKLWNTGELFF. The V and J genes are TRBV6-5 and TRBJ2-2; D unclear. In germline, CDR1 is MNHEY, CDR2 SVGAGI. V was pared by 4 bases and J by 1 base, with 10 bases between. This CDR3 comprises 15 residues.

The V call is TRBV3-1 (or the pseudogene TRBV3-2), the J call TRBJ1-2; no clear D gene. Germline V gives CDR1 LGHDT, CDR2 YNNKEL (reference sequence). There are 15 residues in the CDR3. The ends were cut back, 2 bases at V and 8 bases at J, with 18 bases in the middle. The chain's CDR3 is CASSQHVKPGGGYTF. The CDR3 bases are TGTGCCAGCAGCCAACACGTAAAGCCGGGAGGGGGCTACACCTTC.

V gene TRBV20-1 combines with J gene TRBJ1-2, with 8 bases that match TRBD1. J lost 8 bases, V lost 3 bases, and 8 bases had no gene match. This CDR3 is built from 13 residues. Per the germline V gene, CDR1 is DFQATT and CDR2 is SNEGSKA (reference sequence). This chain's CDR3 is CSASFGQGDGYTF. DNA for the CDR3: TGCAGTGCTAGTTTCGGACAGGGAGACGGCTACACCTTC.

CDR3 sequence: CASGGPMNTEAFF. The CDR3 DNA sequence: TGTGCTTCTGGGGGCCCTATGAACACTGAAGCTTTCTTT. The rearrangement links TRBV10-3 to TRBJ1-1; D possibly corresponds to TRBD1 (6 bases). Per germline, CDR1 ENHRY and CDR2 SYGVKD. The CDR3 runs to 13 residues.

V usage is TRBV18 and J usage is TRBJ2-2; the match to TRBD2 covers 8 bases. Germline V lookup: CDR1 KGHSH, CDR2 LQKENI. The CDR3 totals 16 residues. Trimming removed 5 bases from V and 2 bases from J; junction bases left unmatched: 7. The CDR3 is CASSSLAGSNTGELFF. DNA for the CDR3: TGTGCCAGCTCATCCTTAGCGGGGAGTAACACCGGGGAGCTGTTTTTT.

The table lists this clone with a count of one. This chain links TRBV5-1 with TRBJ2-6; D not resolved. In germline, CDR1 is SGHRS, CDR2 YFSETQ. Trimming removed 4 bases from V and 4 bases from J, with 9 bases in between. The CDR3 spans 14 residues. The CDR3 coding sequence is TGCGCCAGCAGCGTGGAAACGGGGGCCAACGTCCTGACTTTC. Translation gives CASSVETGANVLTF.

V and J are TRBV28 and TRBJ2-1; 11 bases map to TRBD2. The CDR3 loop spans 15 amino acids. The J segment lost 12 bases and the V segment lost 6 bases, leaving 13 bases of the junction unmatched. The germline V gene encodes CDR1 MDHEN and CDR2 SYDVKM. CDR3 bases: TGTGCCAGCAGCGCCCTCCTAGCGGGAGGTACAGGGCAGTTCTTC. This gives the protein CASSALLAGGTGQFF. Variable domain in full (rest from reference TRBV28 and TRBJ2-1): DVKVTQSSRYLVKRTGEKVFLECVQDMDHENMFWYRQDPGLGLRLIYFSYDVKMKEKGDIPEGYSVSREKKERFSLILESASTNQTSMYLCASSALLAGGTGQFFGPGTRLTVL.

This clone was detected only once. A read error may produce the germline difference seen at one junction end. The CDR3 loop reads CASSLASGGGQETQYF. DNA of the CDR3: TGTGCCAGCAGCCTAGCCAGCGGGGGCGGGCAAGAGACCCAGTACTTC. The chain couples TRBV7-2 to TRBJ2-5, with TRBD2 matching over 8 bases. There are 16 residues in the CDR3. Per the germline V gene, CDR1 is SGHTA and CDR2 is FQGNSA.

J is TRBJ2-1 and V is TRBV10-3; the match to TRBD2 covers 7 bases. Unmatched junction bases numbered 13, after V lost 11 bases and J lost 9 bases. The CDR3 length is 13 residues. Germline V CDR1 and CDR2: ENHRY, SYGVKD. CDR3 sequence reads: CAVGLEPGSEQFF. The DNA for the CDR3 is TGTGCCGTTGGACTAGAGCCTGGGAGTGAGCAGTTCTTC.

The V call is TRBV3-1 (or the pseudogene TRBV3-2), the J call TRBJ2-3; no clear D gene. Germline values: CDR1 LGHDT, CDR2 YNNKEL (reference sequence). V lost 1 base and J lost 2, with 10 bases in between. The CDR3 is 15 residues long. CDR3 sequence: CASSQGYSYTDTQYF. The CDR3 DNA follows: TGTGCCAGCAGCCAAGGATACAGCTACACAGATACGCAGTATTTT.

The chain carries TRBV7-7 and TRBJ2-3, with TRBD1 as a possible D gene (6 bases). The germline V gene has CDR1 SSHAT and CDR2 FNYEAQ (reference sequence). This CDR3 has 13 residues. The ends were cut back, 2 bases at V and 9 bases at J, with 12 bases in the middle. The CDR3 here is CASSLWQGKTQYF. The CDR3 DNA is TGTGCCAGCAGCTTATGGCAGGGGAAGACGCAGTATTTT.

The rearrangement uses TRBV6-5 and TRBJ2-3; TRBD1 is a possible D gene (5 bases). CDR3 length: 15 amino acids. Per germline, CDR1 MNHEY and CDR2 SVGAGI. V lost 7 bases and J lost 3, with 17 bases in between. The DNA for the CDR3 is TGTGCCAGCAATAAGGGGCTAGATGGGACAGATACGCAGTATTTT. Its protein product is CASNKGLDGTDTQYF.

The rearrangement joins TRBV14 to TRBJ1-6, with D possibly matching TRBD1 (5 bases). V was clipped by 0 bases and J by 7 bases, with 10 bases between them. CDR1 and CDR2 from the germline V gene are SGHDN and FVKESK. The CDR3 is 15 amino acids. The DNA of the CDR3 is TGTGCCAGCAGCCAAGATTTGGCAGGGAATTCACCCCTCCACTTT. It yields the protein CASSQDLAGNSPLHF.

The rearrangement links TRBV5-1 to TRBJ2-5, with TRBD2 as a possible D gene (6 bases). The V and J ends lost 1 base and 5 bases respectively, with 18 bases between them. The CDR3 has 16 amino acids. The V gene's germline CDR1 is SGHRS and CDR2 YFSETQ. The CDR3 is CASSLRTGAIGETQYF. CDR3 nucleotide sequence: TGCGCCAGCAGCTTGCGGACGGGAGCAATTGGGGAGACCCAGTACTTC.

The CDR3: CASSTDTSYNEQFF. The CDR3 coding sequence is TGTGCCAGTAGTACGGACACCTCATACAATGAGCAGTTCTTC. This rearrangement joins TRBV19 to TRBJ2-1; tentative D call: TRBD1 (5 bases). The CDR3 consists of 14 residues. V was pared by 4 bases and J by 4 bases, with 11 bases between. Per germline, CDR1 LNHDA and CDR2 SQIVND (reference sequence).

The rearrangement uses TRBV3-1 (or the pseudogene TRBV3-2) and TRBJ1-2; no clear D gene. Germline V lookup: CDR1 LGHDT, CDR2 YNNKEL (reference sequence). With 0 bases removed from V and 2 bases from J, the gap between germline ends came to 7 bases. This CDR3 has 14 residues. The CDR3 DNA follows: TGTGCCAGCAGCCAAGATGCGGGGAACTATGGCTACACCTTC. Translating gives CASSQDAGNYGYTF.

V gene TRBV12-3 or TRBV12-4 combines with J gene TRBJ2-7; 7 bases align to TRBD2. This CDR3 has 13 amino acids. Losses at the gene ends were 6 bases for V and 3 bases for J; bases not matched to a gene: 5. The CDR3 sequence is CASRLWGGYEQYF. The CDR3 DNA sequence: TGTGCCAGCAGGCTCTGGGGGGGCTACGAGCAGTACTTC.

V is TRBV6-1 and J is TRBJ1-5, with TRBD1 as a possible D gene (6 bases). The CDR3 consists of 16 residues. Deletions cut 2 bases from V and 3 bases from J, with 14 bases between. Per the germline V gene, CDR1 is MNHNS and CDR2 is SASEGT. The CDR3 loop is CASSESGGRVNQPQHF. The CDR3 nucleotides read TGTGCCAGCAGTGAAAGCGGGGGGCGGGTCAATCAGCCCCAGCATTTT.

The V and J genes are TRBV18 and TRBJ1-5, with D perhaps matching TRBD1 (5 bases). From germline, CDR1 is KGHSH and CDR2 LQKENI. The CDR3 has 14 residues. The ends were cut back, 7 bases at V and 0 bases at J, with 10 bases in the middle. The CDR3 coding sequence is TGTGCCAGCTGTACCGGGGGTAGCAATCAGCCCCAGCATTTT. This sequence encodes CASCTGGSNQPQHF.

The CDR3 here is CASSVSPVTNEKLFF. The CDR3, as DNA: TGTGCCAGCAGCGTAAGTCCAGTAACTAATGAAAAACTGTTTTTT. The V gene is TRBV9, the J gene TRBJ1-4, with D uncertain. The V end lost 1 base, the J end lost 1 base, and 8 bases lay between the germline ends. CDR1 and CDR2 from the germline V gene are SGDLS and YYNGEE. This CDR3 has 15 amino acids.

The chain carries TRBV5-1 and TRBJ1-4; D possibly corresponds to TRBD1 (6 bases). The V end lost 6 bases, the J end lost 6 bases, and 15 bases lay between the germline ends. Germline V gives CDR1 SGHRS, CDR2 YFSETQ. The CDR3 is 14 amino acids. The CDR3, as DNA: TGCGCCAGCAAGTATCGGGACACCGATGAAAAACTGTTTTTT. Its protein product is CASKYRDTDEKLFF.